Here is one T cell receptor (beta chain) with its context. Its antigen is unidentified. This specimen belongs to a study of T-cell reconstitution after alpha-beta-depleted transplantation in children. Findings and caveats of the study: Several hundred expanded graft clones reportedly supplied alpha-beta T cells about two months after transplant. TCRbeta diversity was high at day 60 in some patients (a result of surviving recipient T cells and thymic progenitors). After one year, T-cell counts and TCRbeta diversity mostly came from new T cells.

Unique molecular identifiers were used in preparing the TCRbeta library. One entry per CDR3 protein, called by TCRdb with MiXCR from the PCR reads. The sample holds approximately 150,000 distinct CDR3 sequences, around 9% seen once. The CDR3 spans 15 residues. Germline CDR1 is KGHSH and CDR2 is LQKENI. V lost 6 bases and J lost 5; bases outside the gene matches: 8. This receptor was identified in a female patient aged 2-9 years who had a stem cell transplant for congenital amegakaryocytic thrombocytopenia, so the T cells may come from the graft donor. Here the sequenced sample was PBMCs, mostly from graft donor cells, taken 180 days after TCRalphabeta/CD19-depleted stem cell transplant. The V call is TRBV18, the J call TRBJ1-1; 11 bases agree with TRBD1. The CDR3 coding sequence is TGTGCCAGCTCGAGGGACAGGGGGATTGGGACTGAAGCTTTCTTT. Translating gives CASSRDRGIGTEAFF.